The sequence of this T cell receptor beta chain was determined in a study of OX40 agonist ivuxolimab in advanced cancers. Study-level points and caveats: Near-lowest levels of clonal expansion characterized partial responders at 0.1-3.0 mg/kg.

Sampling of blood occurred at baseline, cycle 4 day 1, and cycle 7 day 1. Assay: immunoSEQ multiplex PCR; the TCRdb copy retains only in-frame clones and omits some. The table has around 40,000 clones, about 80% seen once. Of note for this clone: Its antigen is not identified.

The sample consisted of CD4+ or CD8+ T cells sorted from blood, taken in a trial of the OX40 agonist ivuxolimab. This clonotype was sampled from an adult with an advanced solid tumor such as melanoma, head and neck, liver or kidney cancer.

CDR3 in amino acids: CASKLGAADTQYF. In DNA form, the CDR3 reads TGTGCCAGCAAACTTGGAGCCGCAGATACGCAGTATTTT. V gene TRBV6-5 combines with J gene TRBJ2-3; D gene ambiguous. V was clipped by 7 bases and J by 4 bases, with 12 bases between them. The length of the CDR3 is 13 residues. Per the germline V gene, CDR1 is MNHEY and CDR2 is SVGAGI.